This T cell receptor (beta chain) was retrieved from a study of T cell responses to AZD1222 COVID-19 vaccine. Overall study findings and caveats: Just a handful of people given AZD1222 tested seropositive at baseline.

To note about this clone: As yet, its antigen is unknown.

V dropped 6 bases and J dropped 5; count of bases not matched to a gene: 15. The CDR3 extends over 16 amino acids. CDR1 is MDHEN, CDR2 SYDVKM, per germline. Clones were read by immunoSEQ multiplex PCR, and TCRdb kept only the in-frame ones, dropping some. The data hold 95,000 to 110,000 clones, with 80% to 90% observed a single time. This chain links TRBV28 with TRBJ2-7; TRBD2 matches at 8 bases. Source: peripheral blood, taken on day 0 of AZD1222 vaccination. The TCR comes from an adult in good health. CDR3 amino acids: CASRALQREFYDEQYF. CDR3 in DNA: TGTGCCAGCAGGGCATTGCAGCGGGAGTTTTATGACGAGCAGTACTTC.